This is a list of T cell receptor beta chains from one sample in a study of cytomegalovirus exposure and HLA in healthy donors. Some clones are missing from TCRdb's copy, which holds only in-frame ones; the method was immunoSEQ multiplex PCR. The table records roughly 110,000 clones, about 70% of them present only once. The source material was PBMCs. These TCRs come from a woman aged 45-60 years in good health and CMV-seropositive. CDR3s include the opening cysteine and the closing phenylalanine or tryptophan.

>TRBV7-6|TRBJ1-1
CASSAGQGARGAFF
>TRBV6-5|TRBJ1-5
CASIHRGSNQPQHF
>TRBV6-1|TRBJ1-5
CASSLDSRNQPQHF
>TRBV5-1|TRBJ2-3
CASSLYGGPTDTQYF
>TRBV5-1|TRBJ2-3
CASSFEGPRGDTQYF
>TRBV15|TRBJ1-1
CATSRDGGWPEAFF
>TRBV7-8|TRBJ2-3
CASSPRLGPSTDTQYF
>TRBV7-2|TRBJ1-5
CASSLGLYSNQPQHF
>TRBV27|TRBJ2-2
CASSNNRGLSGELFF
>TRBV5-1|TRBJ1-2
CASREGMHGYTF
>TRBV18|TRBJ1-2
CASSPRDRAQDGYTF
>TRBV7-9|TRBJ2-5
CASSPTSIETQYF
>TRBV4-2|TRBJ2-7
CASSQGPGLAGGFIPYEQYF
>TRBV5-1|TRBJ1-1
CASSSLGQGWAFF
>TRBV10-3|TRBJ2-1
CAISGYEEAGTQQFF
>TRBV5-1|TRBJ2-5
CASSIGTAEETQYF
>TRBV28|TRBJ2-5
CASSGQGALGSYEQRYF
>TRBV9|TRBJ1-2
CASSVSTGDYGYTF
>TRBV6-5|TRBJ1-1
CASRRGGRTEAFF
>TRBV2|TRBJ2-7
CASSEAGQGIPYEQYF
>TRBV7-2|TRBJ2-4
CASSFPTGLTKNIQYF
>TRBV7-2|TRBJ2-7
CASSDRQGNREEQYF
>TRBV9|TRBJ2-2
CASSVFDRNTGELFF
>TRBV6-7|TRBJ2-1
CASSYLDRKLYNEQFF
>TRBV6-1|TRBJ2-3
CASSEAASGGASTQYF
>TRBV27|TRBJ1-1
CASSLVGQGNVGTEAFF